This T cell receptor beta chain was sequenced in a study of technical replicates of blood from a few donors (TCRdb year 2017). To prepare the library, the immunoSEQ multiplex PCR assay was applied. TCRdb re-hosts the immuneACCESS table, in-frame sequences only. Its copies lack some clones; in the studies checked, an unresolved V gene accounts for under half of them, and the cause for the rest is not known. The sample yields roughly 80,000 clones; around 96% were counted once. The top ten constitute under 0.2% of the sample. With respect to this clone: Its target antigen remains unknown. There are no base qualities to consult, and no much larger clone falls within one base.

As encoded in the germline V gene, CDR1 is MGHRA while CDR2 is YSYEKL. From its cysteine to its phenylalanine, the CDR3 spans 12 amino acids. Only CDR3 DNA is held: 36 bases, read in frame from base 1. V lost 3 bases and J lost 3 bases; the stretch between them is 6 bases long. The receptor comes from a human donor in good health. Rearrangement joined TRBV4-1 to TRBJ2-7, with the D gene call left open. Material: T cells isolated from PBMCs. The CDR3 protein: CASSQGVYEQYF. The nucleotide sequence reads as follows: TGCGCCAGCAGCCAGGGCGTCTACGAGCAGTACTTC.